These T cell receptor beta chains were read from a single sample in a study of Graves' ophthalmopathy and Graves' hyperthyroidism. Each CDR3 protein gets one entry after TCRdb re-called the multiplex PCR reads with MiXCR. The table lists approximately 410,000 distinct CDR3 sequences, over 15% of them singletons. The sequencing input was peripheral blood. These receptors were obtained from a woman aged 18-35 years with stable Graves' hyperthyroidism. Both conserved end residues are part of each CDR3. Each record gives: V gene, CDR3 length, D gene, J gene, clone size, CDR3 DNA, CDR3 protein. The D gene is left open where the match is weak. Only part of the rows carry a size: once, few, many, or a class if the clone is expanded.

TRBV5-1,16,-,TRBJ2-6,many,TGCGCCAGCAGCTTAGGACGATCATCTGGGGCCAACGTCCTGACTTTC,CASSLGRSSGANVLTF
TRBV19,14,TRBD2,TRBJ2-7,-,TGTGCCAGTACCAGCCGGGACTACCCCTACGAGCAGTACTTC,CASTSRDYPYEQYF
TRBV6-1,17,TRBD1,TRBJ1-2,many,TGTGCCAGCAGTGTACGAAGGTCCTGGGGACAGGGAGTCGGCTACACCTTC,CASSVRRSWGQGVGYTF
TRBV9,14,-,TRBJ2-2,many,TGTGCCAGCAGCGTAGCGGGGTCCATCGGGGAGCTGTTTTTT,CASSVAGSIGELFF
TRBV6-2/TRBV6-3,16,TRBD2,TRBJ2-5,many,TGTGCCAGCAGTTACCCTAGCGGGGGGGAACAAGAGACCCAGTACTTC,CASSYPSGGEQETQYF
TRBV5-1,13,TRBD1,TRBJ2-7,many,TGCGCCAGCAGCTTGGTGACAGGGCGCGAGCAGTACTTC,CASSLVTGREQYF
TRBV11-3,14,-,TRBJ1-1,many,TGTGCCAGCACCACGGACGGAACCGACACTGAAGCTTTCTTT,CASTTDGTDTEAFF
TRBV27,12,-,TRBJ2-7,many,TGTGCCAGCAGTTTATCCGGGACCGGTTGGTACTTC,CASSLSGTGWYF
TRBV6-5,15,-,TRBJ1-5,many,TGTGCCAGCAGTTACTCGACCGCGGGAGGGGAGCCCCAGCATTTT,CASSYSTAGGEPQHF
TRBV18,13,-,TRBJ2-7,many,TGTGCCAGCTCACCCCCCTCGGCACGGGAGCAGTACTTC,CASSPPSAREQYF
TRBV7-3,16,-,TRBJ2-2,many,TGTGCCAGCAGAAAAGGGATGGGGGCCAACACCGGGGAGCTGTTTTTT,CASRKGMGANTGELFF
TRBV29-1,12,TRBD1,TRBJ2-7,many,TGCAGCGCCGGGACAGACTCCTACGAGCAGTACTTC,CSAGTDSYEQYF
TRBV7-2,11,-,TRBJ2-5,many,TGTGCCAGCAGCGCCCCCGGATCCCAGTACTTC,CASSAPGSQYF
TRBV2,14,TRBD1,TRBJ1-2,many,TGTGCCAGCAGTTATACAGGGGGCGCGTACGGCTACACCTTC,CASSYTGGAYGYTF
TRBV19,15,TRBD1,TRBJ1-6,many,TGTGCCAGTAGTTTCCGGGACAGGGAGAATTCACCCCTCCACTTT,CASSFRDRENSPLHF
TRBV27,16,-,TRBJ1-2,few,TGTGCCAGCAGTAGCTCCTTGGGGGGGATTAGCTATGGCTACACCTTC,CASSSSLGGISYGYTF
TRBV29-1,13,TRBD2,TRBJ2-4,few,TGCAGCGTTTGGGGGGGGTCTGTAAACATTCAGTACTTC,CSVWGGSVNIQYF
TRBV7-8,14,TRBD1,TRBJ2-3,few,TGTGCCAGCACCTCGGACAGGATCGGAGATACGCAGTATTTT,CASTSDRIGDTQYF
TRBV6-5,16,TRBD2,TRBJ2-2,many,TGTGCCAGCAGTTACCCTAGCGGGACGAACACCGGGGAGCTGTTTTTT,CASSYPSGTNTGELFF
TRBV5-1,15,-,TRBJ2-3,-,TGCGCCAGCAGCTTCGCGGCGGCCTCCACAGATACGCAGTATTTT,CASSFAAASTDTQYF
TRBV5-1,16,TRBD1,TRBJ2-7,many,TGCGCCAGCAGCGTCCATCCGGGACAGGGGAACTACGAGCAGTACTTC,CASSVHPGQGNYEQYF
TRBV4-1,16,-,TRBJ2-3,-,TGCGCCAGCAGCCAATTCCCCAGAAGATCGGCTGTTACGCAGTATTTT,CASSQFPRRSAVTQYF
TRBV6-1,14,TRBD1,TRBJ2-7,few,TGTGCCAGCACCCGGGGACAGGTTGGCTACGAGCAGTACTTC,CASTRGQVGYEQYF
TRBV20-1,13,-,TRBJ1-2,many,TGCAGTGCTAAGGGAATTCCTAACTATGGCTACACCTTC,CSAKGIPNYGYTF
TRBV27,14,TRBD1,TRBJ2-5,many,TGTGCCAGCAGTACGGACAGGGGGGAAGAGGCCCAGTACTTC,CASSTDRGEEAQYF
TRBV12-3/TRBV12-4,15,-,TRBJ2-5,-,TGTGCCAGCAGTCCTGGCGGGGGCATCCAAGAGACCCAGTACTTC,CASSPGGGIQETQYF
TRBV29-1,13,-,TRBJ1-1,once,TGCAGCGTTGAATCATGGGCGAACACTGAAGCTTTCTTT,CSVESWANTEAFF
TRBV20-1,12,-,TRBJ1-5,many,TGCAGTGCCGCAGGAGGCAATCAGCCCCAGCATTTT,CSAAGGNQPQHF
TRBV7-2,15,-,TRBJ2-5,-,TGTGCCAGCAGGAACTTGGGATATTCAGAGGAGACCCAGTACTTC,CASRNLGYSEETQYF
TRBV3-1,14,-,TRBJ1-1,many,TGTGCCAGCAGCCGTCCCGGACAGAACACTGAAGCTTTCTTT,CASSRPGQNTEAFF
TRBV6-2/TRBV6-3,13,-,TRBJ1-1,many,TGTGCCAGCAGCCTACACAGCGACACTGAAGCTTTCTTT,CASSLHSDTEAFF
TRBV6-1,13,-,TRBJ2-5,many,TGTGCCAGCATCGCGTGGTACCAAGAGACCCAGTACTTC,CASIAWYQETQYF
TRBV9,15,TRBD2,TRBJ2-5,many,TGTGCCAGCAGCGTGGCTAGCGGGGGCCAAGAGACCCAGTACTTC,CASSVASGGQETQYF
TRBV20-1,12,-,TRBJ2-7,many,TGCAGTGCTACCCCCATAAGCAACGAGCAGTACTTC,CSATPISNEQYF
TRBV29-1,14,-,TRBJ1-1,many,TGCAGCGTTGAAGCGATACAGGGCAACACTGAAGCTTTCTTT,CSVEAIQGNTEAFF
TRBV7-3,14,-,TRBJ2-5,many,TGTGCCAGCAGCTTTACCAGCCCAGAAGAGACCCAGTACTTC,CASSFTSPEETQYF
TRBV19,15,-,TRBJ1-6,many,TGTGCCAGTAGTATAGGCACAGGTTGGAATTCACCCCTCCACTTT,CASSIGTGWNSPLHF
TRBV29-1,13,-,TRBJ1-2,many,TGCAGCGTTGATGGGGGTTCTGGGGCCCGCTACACCTTC,CSVDGGSGARYTF
TRBV10-1,13,-,TRBJ1-1,-,TGCGCCAGCAGTGAGTCAGGAATCGACGAAGCTTTCTTT,CASSESGIDEAFF
TRBV11-2,17,TRBD1,TRBJ2-7,few,TGTGCCAGCAGCTTAGACTTGTGGGCGGGACAGGGGGGGGAGCAGTACTTC,CASSLDLWAGQGGEQYF
TRBV5-6,13,-,TRBJ1-1,-,TGTGCCAGCAGCTTGGATTCGGGCTCCTGGGCTTTCTTT,CASSLDSGSWAFF
TRBV6-1,18,TRBD1,TRBJ1-6,many,TGTGCCAGCAGACCTGGGACAGCTCAGAGCTCCTATAATTCACCCCTCCACTTT,CASRPGTAQSSYNSPLHF
TRBV11-1,16,TRBD1,TRBJ1-5,few,TGTGCCAGCAGCCCCCCCGGGACAGGGGGCCATCAGCCCCAGCATTTT,CASSPPGTGGHQPQHF
TRBV12-3/TRBV12-4,12,-,TRBJ1-1,many,TGTGCCAGCAGCTTAAGGGGCCCTGAAGCTTTCTTT,CASSLRGPEAFF
TRBV12-3/TRBV12-4,13,TRBD1,TRBJ2-7,many,TGTGCCAGCAGTTTACCACAGGGGCACGAGCAGTACTTC,CASSLPQGHEQYF
TRBV12-3/TRBV12-4,14,TRBD1,TRBJ1-5,few,TGTGCCAGCAGTTTTACAGGGGGCGGTCAGCCCCAGCATTTT,CASSFTGGGQPQHF
TRBV11-2,15,-,TRBJ1-2,-,TGTGCCAGCAGCTTAGAGGCAGGGACTAACTATGGCTACACCTTC,CASSLEAGTNYGYTF
TRBV4-1,15,TRBD1,TRBJ2-3,few,TGCGCCAGCAGCCTGGCCGGGACAGCTTCAGATACGCAGTATTTT,CASSLAGTASDTQYF
TRBV29-1,12,-,TRBJ1-1,many,TGCAGCGTTGGCGGAGTGAACACTGAAGCTTTCTTT,CSVGGVNTEAFF
TRBV19,16,-,TRBJ2-7,-,TGTGCCAGTAGTAAGGGAGGAGCGGATGAATCCTACGAGCAGTACTTC,CASSKGGADESYEQYF
TRBV6-5,15,-,TRBJ1-5,many,TGTGCCAGCAGTTACGCGGCCGAGGTCAATCAGCCCCAGCATTTT,CASSYAAEVNQPQHF
TRBV20-1,16,TRBD2,TRBJ2-7,many,TGCAGTGCTAGAGACCGTTGGGGGAGGGGAGGGTACGAGCAGTACTTC,CSARDRWGRGGYEQYF
TRBV12-3/TRBV12-4,13,-,TRBJ1-5,many,TGTGCCAGCAGTTTAGACGATCTGCGGCCCCAGCATTTT,CASSLDDLRPQHF
TRBV4-1,17,-,TRBJ1-1,-,TGCGCCAGCAGCCAGCTAACGCCGGGACCGATGAACACTGAAGCTTTCTTT,CASSQLTPGPMNTEAFF